The clone carrying this T cell receptor (beta chain) was seen more than once but under ten times. TCRdb called the RT-PCR reads again in MiXCR, with one record for every CDR3 protein. The data show hundreds of thousands of distinct CDR3 sequences, 12% to 15% seen once. Trimming left V 8 bases short and J 3 bases short, with 17 bases between. The CDR3 covers 14 residues. Germline V gives CDR1 SGHAT, CDR2 FQNNGV. This TCR was recovered from a female donor in good health, serving as a healthy control. What was sequenced was memory CD4+ T cells from blood. J is TRBJ2-7 and V is TRBV11-2; possible D gene TRBD1, 5 bases. Here the CDR3 reads CASSPQGGYYEQYF. The CDR3 DNA reads TGTGCCAGCTCCCCGCAGGGCGGTTACTACGAGCAGTACTTC.